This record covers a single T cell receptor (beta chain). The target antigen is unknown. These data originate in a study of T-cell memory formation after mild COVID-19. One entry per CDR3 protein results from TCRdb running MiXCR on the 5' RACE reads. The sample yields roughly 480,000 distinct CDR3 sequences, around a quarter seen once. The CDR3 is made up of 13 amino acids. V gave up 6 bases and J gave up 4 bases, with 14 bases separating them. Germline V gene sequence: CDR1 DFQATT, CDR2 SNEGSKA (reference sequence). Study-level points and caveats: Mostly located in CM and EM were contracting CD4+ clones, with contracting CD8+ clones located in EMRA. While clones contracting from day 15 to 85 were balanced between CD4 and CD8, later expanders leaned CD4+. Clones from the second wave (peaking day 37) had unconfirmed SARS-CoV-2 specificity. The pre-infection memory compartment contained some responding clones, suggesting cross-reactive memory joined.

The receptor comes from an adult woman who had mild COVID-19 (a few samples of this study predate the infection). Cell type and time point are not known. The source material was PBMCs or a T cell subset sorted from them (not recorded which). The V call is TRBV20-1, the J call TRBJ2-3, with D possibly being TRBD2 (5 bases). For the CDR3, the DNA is TGCAGTGCGAGACATCCGGGGTCAGATACGCAGTATTTT. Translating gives CSARHPGSDTQYF.